This TCR beta chain was recovered during a study of graft-versus-host responses after intestinal transplantation (dated by TCRdb to about 2021). About the investigation overall: The transplants that recipients received were multivisceral, liver-intestinal, or isolated intestinal. Rather than being sequenced by the commercial service, samples from a few later patients were sequenced in-house on an Illumina MiSeq and processed with MiXCR. Of the roughly 24 intestinal transplant recipients enrolled in the cohort, one of whom was a retransplant, a few patients without pretransplant specimens were excluded. Alloreactive clones were identified by sequencing pre-transplant mixed lymphocyte reaction products and comparing these products with unstimulated pre-transplant donor and recipient T cells. A peak of at least 4% donor T cells among recipient peripheral blood mononuclear cells was the definition used for donor T cell macrochimerism. Bulk TCR-beta CDR3 sequencing was used to track graft-versus-host and host-versus-graft alloreactive T cell clones in the graft, circulation and bone marrow after intestinal transplantation. Every recipient was given anti-thymocyte globulin induction, followed by around three years of maintenance tacrolimus and steroids. Overall study outcomes, separate from this receptor: GvH clones were detected in recipient bone marrow, and some appeared earlier in ileal mucosa or blood, consistent with an intestinal mucosal origin. Peak levels of circulating GvH clones were associated with declines in HvG clones early after transplant. The conclusions were limited by the relatively low number and heterogeneity of the intestinal transplant patients. High GvH to HvG T cell clonal ratios were observed in the allografts of patients with donor T cell macrochimerism.

With respect to this clone: What this receptor recognizes is not known. No quality values exist for individual bases; no much larger clone is one base distant.

The time point label corresponds to: cells obtained before transplantation from donor or recipient. CD3+CD4+ and CD3+CD8+ populations were FACS-sorted from unstimulated pre-transplant donor and recipient cells taken from spleen or lymph nodes. Spanning cysteine to phenylalanine, the CDR3 consists of 16 amino acids. Only the CDR3 region is kept as DNA, spanning 48 bases read in frame from base 1. The V and J ends are trimmed by 4 bases and 0 bases, leaving 14 bases between them. In the germline V gene, CDR1 corresponds to SGHRS and CDR2 to YFSETQ. Receptor amplification or capture employed the immunoSEQ multiplex PCR assay. In most patients, genomic DNA was isolated using the Qiagen DNeasy Blood and Tissue Kit and sent frozen to Adaptive Biotechnologies for TCR sequencing. Adaptive Biotechnologies carried out high-throughput TCR-beta CDR3 sequencing of genomic DNA for most patients. On the authors' methods: TCR sequencing data for roughly 20 patients were retrieved from Adaptive's ImmunoSEQ software; a few other patients were processed with MiXCR and VDJtools. To correct CD4 versus CD8 sorting errors, sequences present in both subsets at a frequency ratio below 5:1 were removed. CDR3 nucleotide sequences shared between donor and recipient were removed because the origin of such sequences could not be assigned. At least 2-fold expansion over unstimulated cells and a minimum CFSE-low frequency of 0.002% (template counts) or 0.001% (read counts) were required for clones to be classified as alloreactive. Mappable clones were those detected in sequenced pre-transplant spleen, lymph node, or MLR CFSE-low populations of the donor or recipient. The cumulative frequency of alloreactive clones was calculated as a percentage of all sequences, weighted by copy number. Imported from immuneACCESS, the table was reduced by TCRdb to in-frame sequences with V and J called. These copies leave out some clones; in studies compared against another copy, an unresolved V gene accounts for under half, and the cause of the remainder is not known. V, J and clone size reflect that table, while D and trimming were determined from the DNA. A total of around 120,000 clones appear in this sample, around 93% of them only once. The ten largest clonotypes hold approximately 0.11% of the sample.

The chain couples TRBV5-1 to TRBJ2-1; the D element might be TRBD1 or TRBD2, as each aligns at 5 bases. The sequence came from a human donor who received an intestinal transplant. The sequenced sample was unstimulated CD4+ T cells sorted from spleen or lymph node cells, obtained before intestinal transplant. This receptor carries the CDR3 CASSRAGDPSYNEQFF. DNA sequence: TGCGCCAGCAGCAGGGCCGGGGACCCCTCCTACAATGAGCAGTTCTTC.